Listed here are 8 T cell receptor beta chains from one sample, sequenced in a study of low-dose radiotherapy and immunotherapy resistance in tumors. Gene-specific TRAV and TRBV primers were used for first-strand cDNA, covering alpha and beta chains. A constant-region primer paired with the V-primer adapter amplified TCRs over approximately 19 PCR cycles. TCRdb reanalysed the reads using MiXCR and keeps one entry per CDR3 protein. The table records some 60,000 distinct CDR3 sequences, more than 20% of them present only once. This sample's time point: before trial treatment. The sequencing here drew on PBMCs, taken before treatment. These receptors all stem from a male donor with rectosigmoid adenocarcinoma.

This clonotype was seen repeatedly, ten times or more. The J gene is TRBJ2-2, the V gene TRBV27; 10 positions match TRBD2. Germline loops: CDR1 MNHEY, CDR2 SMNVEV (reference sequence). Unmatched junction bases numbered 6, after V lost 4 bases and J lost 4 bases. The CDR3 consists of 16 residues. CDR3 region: CASSSLAGGGTGELFF. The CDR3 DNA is TGTGCCAGCAGTTCCTTAGCGGGGGGAGGCACCGGGGAGCTGTTTTTT.

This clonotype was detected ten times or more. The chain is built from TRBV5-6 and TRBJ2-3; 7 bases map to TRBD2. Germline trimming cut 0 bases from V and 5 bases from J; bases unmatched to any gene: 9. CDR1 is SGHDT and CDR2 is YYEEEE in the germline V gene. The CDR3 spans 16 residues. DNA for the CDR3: TGTGCCAGCAGCTTGGTGGGAGGGACCGAGTTAGATACGCAGTATTTT. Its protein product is CASSLVGGTELDTQYF.

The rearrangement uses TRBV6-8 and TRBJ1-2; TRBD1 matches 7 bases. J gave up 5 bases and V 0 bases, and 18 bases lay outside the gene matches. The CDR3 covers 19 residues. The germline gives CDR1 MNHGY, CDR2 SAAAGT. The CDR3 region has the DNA TGTGCCAGCAGTTACTCGACGGGGACAGTCGCAACTTCTCTTTATGGCTACACCTTC. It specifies CASSYSTGTVATSLYGYTF.

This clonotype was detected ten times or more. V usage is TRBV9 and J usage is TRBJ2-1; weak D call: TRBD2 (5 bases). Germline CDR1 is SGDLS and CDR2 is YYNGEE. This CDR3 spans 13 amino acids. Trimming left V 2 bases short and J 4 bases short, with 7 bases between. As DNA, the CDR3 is TGTGCCAGCAGCGTGGAGGCTTACAATGAGCAGTTCTTC. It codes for CASSVEAYNEQFF.

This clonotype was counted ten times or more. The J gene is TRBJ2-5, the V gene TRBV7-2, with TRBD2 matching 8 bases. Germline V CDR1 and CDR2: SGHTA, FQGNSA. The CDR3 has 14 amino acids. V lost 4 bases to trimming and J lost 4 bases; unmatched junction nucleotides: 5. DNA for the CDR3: TGTGCCAGCAGCTCGCTAGCGGGTCCAGAGACCCAGTACTTC. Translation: CASSSLAGPETQYF.

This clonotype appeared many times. Here the CDR3 DNA reads TGTGCCAGCAGATCTGACAGCCTTTATGGCTACACCTTC. Protein sequence: CASRSDSLYGYTF. The V gene is TRBV12-3 or TRBV12-4, the J gene TRBJ1-2; possible D gene TRBD1, 5 bases. The ends were cut back, 6 bases at V and 5 bases at J, with 13 bases in the middle. The CDR3 runs 13 residues.

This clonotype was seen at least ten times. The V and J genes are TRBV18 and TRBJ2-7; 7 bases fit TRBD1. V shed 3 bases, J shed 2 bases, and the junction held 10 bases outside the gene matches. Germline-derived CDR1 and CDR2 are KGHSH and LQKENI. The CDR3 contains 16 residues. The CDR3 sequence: CASSPGPETGTYEQYF. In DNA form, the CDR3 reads TGTGCCAGCTCACCCGGCCCCGAGACAGGGACCTACGAGCAGTACTTC.

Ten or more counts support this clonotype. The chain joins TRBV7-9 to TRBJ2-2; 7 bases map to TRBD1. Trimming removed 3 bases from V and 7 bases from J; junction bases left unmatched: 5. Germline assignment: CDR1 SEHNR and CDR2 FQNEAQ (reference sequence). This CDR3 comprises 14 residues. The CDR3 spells CASSFGTVGGELFF. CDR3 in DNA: TGTGCCAGCAGCTTTGGGACAGTTGGCGGGGAGCTGTTTTTT.